This T cell receptor (beta chain) is from a study of blood T cell repertoires in COVID-19. On the study more broadly: Acute and convalescent COVID-19 samples came from the United States, Italy and Spain.

The V and J ends lost 2 bases and 2 bases respectively, with 10 bases between them. This CDR3 comprises 15 residues. Per the germline V gene, CDR1 is KGHSH and CDR2 is LQKENI. Authors' analysis steps: For nucleated cells, counts were estimated from reference gene primer amplification. Repertoires were generated with immunoSEQ multiplex PCR, while TCRdb's copy carries only in-frame clones and drops some. V, J and clone size are taken as reported in that table, and D and trimming were inferred from the DNA itself. The sample shows around 270,000 clones, approximately 86% of them seen only once. Sequenced material: peripheral blood. The V gene is TRBV18, the J gene TRBJ1-5; D is unclear. The TCR originated in a human donor with COVID-19, enrolled during active disease. The donor label of this sample is uncertain. The CDR3 DNA sequence: TGTGCCAGCTCACCATATGGTCAGGGCAATCAGCCCCAGCATTTT. This gives the protein CASSPYGQGNQPQHF. The variable domain in full, with the rest retrieved from reference TRBV18 and TRBJ1-5, is NAGVMQNPRHLVRRRGQEARLRCSPMKGHSHVYWYRQLPEEGLKFMVYLQKENIIDESGMPKERFSAEFPKEGPSILRIQQVVRGDSAAYFCASSPYGQGNQPQHFGDGTRLSIL.